These T cell receptor beta chains were read from a single sample in a study of OX40 agonist ivuxolimab in advanced cancers. The protocol was immunoSEQ multiplex PCR, while the TCRdb copy is restricted to in-frame clones and leaves out a portion. The sample yields some 120,000 clones, under 95% seen once. The sample in question was CD4+ or CD8+ T cells sorted from blood, obtained in a trial of the OX40 agonist ivuxolimab. These receptors all stem from an adult with an advanced solid tumor such as melanoma, head and neck, liver or kidney cancer. The conserved cysteine and the conserved F or W are not part of the CDR3 here.

V: TRBV7-2; CDR3: ASSSGQGLGTRNEQF
V: TRBV7-8; CDR3: ASSSTWEYGYT
V: TRBV18; CDR3: ASSPYSPHAYEQY
V: TRBV12-5; CDR3: ASGLQGSQY
V: TRBV28; CDR3: ASSSGQGEGEAF
V: TRBV6-1; CDR3: ASSVIDSTGELF
V: TRBV28; CDR3: ASSLRRGTYNEQF
V: TRBV19; CDR3: ASSRPLLNTEAF
V: TRBV5-6; CDR3: ASSLRQGASSEQY
V: TRBV10-3; CDR3: AIGRGLAGGETQY
V: TRBV19; CDR3: ASSAQLGSYEQY
V: TRBV5-1; CDR3: ASSLGQQRHGYT
V: TRBV9; CDR3: ASSLPGAVAGPNNEQF
V: TRBV7-3; CDR3: ASSLGGADYGYT
V: TRBV6-1; CDR3: ASSGGQGSNYGYT
V: TRBV28; CDR3: ASRPWTGRNTEAF
V: TRBV12-5; CDR3: ASGFDRTPYGYT
V: TRBV25-1; CDR3: ASSGPGPQF
V: TRBV6-5; CDR3: ASSYSSATREQY
V: TRBV2; CDR3: ASQRSEYNEQF
V: TRBV4-2; CDR3: ASSQGDLLTQF
V: TRBV27; CDR3: ASSPAGTVRQGLFYGYT
V: TRBV7-2; CDR3: ASSSALSYNEQF
V: TRBV5-1; CDR3: ASSPGLLNTEAF
V: TRBV7-9; CDR3: ASSHDSLTDTQY